This T cell receptor (beta chain) was sequenced in a study of shared clonotypes between healthy human individuals. Data came from immunoSEQ multiplex PCR; TCRdb stores just in-frame clones and leaves some out. The data contain approximately 2,200,000 clones, approximately 94% of them singletons. The CDR3 is made up of 15 amino acids. Findings and caveats of the study: Generally, naive subsets came out with larger estimated richness than memory subsets. The sampled material consisted only of blood, and tissue repertoires are likely to differ.

A remark on this clone: Its target is not known.

Naive CD8 populations comprised CD45RO-negative cells positively selected for CCR7, excluding terminally differentiated effector memory CD45RA+ cells. The clonotype comes from a man aged 18 to 35 in good health. Some clones in this sample may be carry-over from other donors' samples. The chain links TRBV21-1 to TRBJ2-7. TRBV21-1 is a documented pseudogene. Material for sequencing was naive CD8+ T cells from PBMCs. CDR3: CASRNPLRTNYEQYF. CDR3 nucleotide sequence: TGTGCCAGCAGAAACCCCCTCCGAACGAACTACGAGCAGTACTTC.